These 14 T cell receptor beta chains share one sample of origin, sequenced in a study of blood T cells in healthy people across ages. A J-beta primer mix and a sample-barcoded 5' primer were used in a second PCR of roughly 6 to 11 cycles. In TCRdb, the 5' RACE reads were re-called with MiXCR into one record per CDR3 protein. This sample carries approximately 1.5 million distinct CDR3 sequences, roughly a third of them seen once, and the ten largest clones take about 11%. The sample taken for sequencing was blood. The receptor set was obtained from a woman in her twenties or thirties in good health.

J is TRBJ2-5 and V is TRBV20-1, with 7 nucleotides matching TRBD1. The J call is uncertain, as TRBJ2-7 better fits the DNA end. Looked up from germline, CDR1 is DFQATT and CDR2 is SNEGSKA (reference sequence). The CDR3 is made up of 13 amino acids. The CDR3: CSASGQEAYEQYF. The CDR3 nucleotides read TGCAGTGCTTCCGGACAGGAGGCCTACGAGCAGTACTTC.

The CDR3 DNA reads TGTGCCAGCAGTTTGTCGGCAGGCTATGGCTACACCTTC. It specifies CASSLSAGYGYTF. This chain joins TRBV28 and TRBJ1-2; the D is unclear. This CDR3 contains 13 residues. Germline V gene data show CDR1 as MDHEN and CDR2 as SYDVKM. V lost 3 bases and J lost 4, with 9 bases in between.

This chain links TRBV13 with TRBJ2-5, with D unresolved. The germline CDR1 and CDR2 sequences are PRHDT and FYEKMQ (reference sequence). The CDR3 loop spans 16 amino acids. V was trimmed by 5 bases and J by 0 bases, leaving 16 bases between them. CDR3 loop: CASSPRGATYQETQYF. The CDR3 region has the DNA TGTGCCAGCAGCCCCCGAGGAGCTACTTACCAAGAGACCCAGTACTTC.

The V and J genes are TRBV6-5 and TRBJ2-5; D gene uncertain. The DNA end is more similar to TRBJ2-7, so the J call may be wrong. The CDR3 spans 13 residues. CDR1 and CDR2 (germline): MNHEY, SVGAGI. In DNA, the CDR3 is TGTGCCAGCAGTAGACCGGGCCATGGCGAGCAGTACTTC. It translates to CASSRPGHGEQYF.

This clonotype was counted between two and nine times. In DNA form, the CDR3 reads TGTGCCAGCAGCAATCCCCGGGCCGCCGTCGACTATGGCTACACCTTC. It encodes CASSNPRAAVDYGYTF. The genes are TRBV13 and TRBJ1-2; D is ambiguous. Germline values: CDR1 PRHDT, CDR2 FYEKMQ (reference sequence). CDR3 length: 16 amino acids. The V and J ends lost 5 bases and 3 bases respectively, with 19 bases between them.

The chain employs TRBV20-1 and TRBJ1-1; tentative D call: TRBD1 (6 bases). The CDR3 sequence is 12 residues long. V lost 5 bases to trimming and J lost 5 bases, with 12 bases between them. CDR1 is DFQATT and CDR2 is SNEGSKA in the germline V gene (reference sequence). Here the CDR3 DNA reads TGCAGTGCTCCGGGGGCAGGGACTGAAGCTTTCTTT. Residues: CSAPGAGTEAFF.

CDR3 residues: CASTLLRGRNSEKLFF. As DNA, the CDR3 is TGTGCCAGCACTTTACTGAGGGGGCGGAATAGTGAAAAACTGTTTTTT. This sequence joins TRBV6-5 and TRBJ1-4; 7 nucleotides line up with TRBD1. The CDR3 length is 16 residues. CDR1 and CDR2 (germline): MNHEY, SVGAGI. Trimming removed 7 bases from V and 7 bases from J; junction bases left unmatched: 15.

This clonotype was seen more than once but under ten times. V is TRBV30 and J is TRBJ2-7; the D gene is possibly TRBD2 (6 bases). In germline, CDR1 is GTSNPN, CDR2 SVGIG (reference sequence). The CDR3 length is 15 residues. V lost 5 bases to trimming and J lost 0 bases, with 17 bases between them. CDR3 residues: CAWAHPGSHSYEQYF. CDR3 sequence (DNA): TGTGCCTGGGCCCATCCCGGGAGCCACTCCTACGAGCAGTACTTC.

The V call is TRBV5-1, the J call TRBJ1-2; weak D call: TRBD1 (6 bases). V lost 2 bases to trimming and J lost 8 bases, with 13 bases between them. The CDR3 is made up of 13 amino acids. Germline CDR1 SGHRS, CDR2 YFSETQ. DNA of the CDR3: TGCGCCAGCAGCTTCCCGGGGGCGAGGGGCTACACCTTC. Translated: CASSFPGARGYTF.

This clonotype has only a few counts. This sequence joins TRBV7-9 and TRBJ2-5, with 8 nucleotides matching TRBD1. V was clipped by 4 bases and J by 11 bases; unmatched bases: 9. Germline loops: CDR1 SEHNR, CDR2 FQNEAQ (reference sequence). This CDR3 spans 13 amino acids. The CDR3 sequence: CASSSTTGEKQYF. DNA for the CDR3: TGTGCCAGCAGCTCAACGACAGGGGAGAAGCAGTACTTC.

The chain employs TRBV12-3 or TRBV12-4 and TRBJ2-1; the D is unclear. Trimming took off 3 bases at V and 7 bases at J, with 7 bases between the two ends. There are 12 residues in the CDR3. CDR3 nucleotide sequence: TGTGCCAGCAGTTTCGAGTCGAATGAGCAGTTCTTC. It codes for CASSFESNEQFF.

Concerning this clonotype itself: A single base separates this from a much larger clone, so it may be a read error. The genes are TRBV10-3 and TRBJ2-3; tentative D call: TRBD2 (5 bases). The CDR3 contains 12 residues. Looked up from germline, CDR1 is ENHRY and CDR2 is SYGVKD. CDR3 residues: CAIKPPGDTRYF. The CDR3 coding sequence is TGTGCCATCAAGCCCCCCGGGGATACGCGGTATTTT.

A word on this clonotype: The junction shows a germline mismatch at one end, possibly a read error. The chain has TRBV6-6 and TRBJ1-6; possibly TRBD1 for D (5 bases). This CDR3 contains 14 residues. Germline lookup yields CDR1 MNHNY and CDR2 SVGAGI (reference sequence). CDR3 in DNA: TGTGCCAGCAGGGAGGACACCTATAATTCACCCCACCACTTT. This gives the protein CASREDTYNSPHHF.

The CDR3 DNA is TGTGCCAGCAGTCCTCCGGGACTAGCTTATGGCGGGGAGCTGTTTTTT. Protein: CASSPPGLAYGGELFF. V gene TRBV28 combines with J gene TRBJ2-2, with 9 bases matching TRBD2. Per germline, CDR1 MDHEN and CDR2 SYDVKM. J gave up 7 bases and V 5 bases, and 11 bases lay outside the gene matches. The CDR3 spans 16 residues.